The 9 T cell receptor beta chains presented below share a single source sample, sequenced in a study of T-cell memory formation after mild COVID-19. MiXCR was run by TCRdb on the 5' RACE reads, yielding one entry per CDR3 protein. The sample records 250,000 to 300,000 distinct CDR3 sequences, 15% to 20% being singletons. Sequenced material: PBMCs or a T cell subset sorted from them (not recorded which). These receptors were collected from a man aged 18 to 30 who had mild COVID-19 (a few samples of this study predate the infection). Cell type and time point are not known.

There are a few counts of this clonotype. The chain carries TRBV28 and TRBJ1-6, with 7 bases lining up with TRBD1. The trim removed 5 bases at V and 3 bases at J, leaving 4 bases unmatched. CDR1 and CDR2 (germline): MDHEN, SYDVKM. The CDR3 is 15 residues long. The CDR3 sequence: CASSPGGYYNSPLHF. The CDR3 nucleotides are TGTGCCAGCAGTCCAGGGGGGTACTATAATTCACCCCTCCACTTT. Full variable domain (rest looked up from reference TRBV28 and TRBJ1-6): DVKVTQSSRYLVKRTGEKVFLECVQDMDHENMFWYRQDPGLGLRLIYFSYDVKMKEKGDIPEGYSVSREKKERFSLILESASTNQTSMYLCASSPGGYYNSPLHFGNGTRLTVT.

Here the CDR3 reads CASSPGDIPKQFF. The CDR3 nucleotides are TGTGCCAGCTCACCGGGGGACATTCCGAAGCAGTTCTTC. The chain joins TRBV18 to TRBJ2-1, with D perhaps TRBD1 (6 bases). V lost 3 bases and J 11 bases, leaving 14 bases between the germline ends. Per the germline V gene, CDR1 is KGHSH and CDR2 is LQKENI. The CDR3 is made up of 13 amino acids.

The chain is built from TRBV9 and TRBJ2-7; a weak D match, TRBD2 (6 bases). V was shortened by 7 bases and J by 2 bases, with 16 bases between the two germline ends. Germline-derived CDR1 and CDR2 are SGDLS and YYNGEE. The CDR3 extends over 14 amino acids. CDR3 region: CASGSGSTTYEQYF. In DNA form, the CDR3 reads TGTGCCAGCGGTTCCGGGAGTACGACCTACGAGCAGTACTTC.

The rearrangement links TRBV10-3 to TRBJ1-1; unclear D gene. Trimming removed 0 bases at V and 4 bases at J, with 15 bases between. The CDR3 is made up of 16 amino acids. CDR1 and CDR2 from the germline V gene are ENHRY and SYGVKD. The CDR3, as DNA: TGTGCCATCAGTGAGTCGATGGGTCCGGGAAGCACTGAAGCTTTCTTT. Its protein product is CAISESMGPGSTEAFF.

The chain uses TRBV18 and TRBJ2-7; TRBD1 might be the D (6 bases). V was cut by 3 bases and J by 0 bases, with 15 bases left in between. This CDR3 is built from 16 residues. Germline-derived CDR1 and CDR2 are KGHSH and LQKENI. Here the CDR3 reads CASSPTGPFDSYEQYV. In DNA, the CDR3 is TGTGCCAGCTCACCGACAGGACCGTTCGACTCCTACGAGCAGTACGTC.

This clonotype was seen repeatedly, ten times or more. The chain employs TRBV25-1 and TRBJ1-3; no definite D call. The germline V gene encodes CDR1 MGHDK and CDR2 SYGVNS. The CDR3 runs 12 residues. Trimming took 7 bases from V and 1 from J, leaving 5 bases between them. The CDR3 reads CASTSSGNTIYF. CDR3 coding DNA: TGTGCCAGCACTTCTTCTGGAAACACCATATATTTT. Full variable domain (outside the CDR3, taken from reference TRBV25-1 and TRBJ1-3): EADIYQTPRYLVIGTGKKITLECSQTMGHDKMYWYQQDPGMELHLIHYSYGVNSTEKGDLSSESTVSRIRTEHFPLTLESARPSHTSQYLCASTSSGNTIYFGEGSWLTVV.

Worth noting for this clonotype: Germline is not matched at one junction end, which may reflect a read error. The chain joins TRBV7-9 to TRBJ2-7; D possibly corresponds to TRBD2 (5 bases). CDR1 is SEHNR, CDR2 FQNEAQ, per germline (reference sequence). The CDR3 runs to 13 residues. In nucleotides, the CDR3 is TGTGCCAGAAGCTTAGCGTCCGGGGACGAGCAGTACTTC. The encoded protein is CARSLASGDEQYF. The whole variable domain, filled in from reference TRBV7-9 and TRBJ2-7, reads DTGVSQNPRHKITKRGQNVTFRCDPISEHNRLYWYRQTLGQGPEFLTYFQNEAQLEKSRLLSDRFSAERPKGSFSTLEIQRTEQGDSAMYLCARSLASGDEQYFGPGTRLTVT.

The sample holds a few counts of this clonotype. V and J are TRBV4-1 and TRBJ2-5; D is possibly TRBD1 or TRBD2 (5 bases each). Between the trimmed V and J ends, which lost 4 bases and 2 bases, there was a span of 20 bases. Germline CDR1 is MGHRA and CDR2 is YSYEKL. CDR3 length: 17 residues. CDR3 nucleotides: TGCGCCAGCAGCCCCCTCGTTTGGGACGCGGCTCAAGAGACCCAGTACTTC. Residues: CASSPLVWDAAQETQYF.

This clonotype was observed at least ten times. The chain employs TRBV6-2 or TRBV6-3 and TRBJ2-3; TRBD2 matches 11 bases. The ends lost 6 bases at V and 5 bases at J; junction bases unmatched: 4. CDR1 and CDR2 from the germline V gene are MNHEY and SVGEGT. This CDR3 has 14 amino acids. Here the CDR3 DNA reads TGTGCCAGCAGATTAGCGGGGGGGCAAGATACGCAGTATTTT. Its translation is CASRLAGGQDTQYF.